The clone carrying this T cell receptor beta chain came up once. The data were produced by immunoSEQ multiplex PCR, yet TCRdb's version contains in-frame clones alone and is incomplete. The repertoire holds 16,000 or so clones, with around 62% as singletons. The entry originates in a study of neoadjuvant anti-PD-1 for oral cavity cancer. For the study at large: Around day 43, patients without progression received a fourth nivolumab dose before surgery.

The trim removed 4 bases at V and 0 bases at J, leaving 4 bases unmatched. Per germline, CDR1 MNHEY and CDR2 SVGAGI. The CDR3 sequence is 15 residues long. This receptor was obtained from a person between 40 and 79 years old with oral cavity squamous cell carcinoma. The sequencing here drew on PBMCs, taken before nivolumab (anti-PD-1) treatment. The chain employs TRBV6-5 and TRBJ2-7; 9 nucleotides agree with TRBD2. The CDR3 is CASSWTSETSYEQYF. For the CDR3, the DNA is TGTGCCAGCAGTTGGACTAGCGAAACCTCCTACGAGCAGTACTTC.